A single sample gave rise to the 9 T cell receptor beta chains below, sequenced in a study of T cell repertoires in cytomegalovirus infection. TCRdb reprocessed the reads with MiXCR, giving one entry per CDR3 protein. This table has fewer than 250,000 distinct CDR3 sequences, approximately 13% appearing once. Sample: PBMCs. The receptors were gathered from a human donor in good health (CMV status not recorded). Some clones in this sample may be carry-over from other donors' samples.

The chain employs TRBV20-1 and TRBJ2-5; 7 nucleotides agree with TRBD1. The V and J ends lost 4 bases and 2 bases, in that order; junction bases with no gene match: 10. The germline V gene has CDR1 DFQATT and CDR2 SNEGSKA (reference sequence). The CDR3 contains 15 residues. The CDR3 loop reads CSATYPRGQQETQYF. CDR3 DNA: TGCAGTGCTACCTATCCCCGGGGACAGCAAGAGACCCAGTACTTC.

The rearrangement links TRBV7-2 to TRBJ2-2, with 8 nucleotides matching TRBD2. The J segment lost 4 bases and the V segment lost 5 bases, leaving 9 bases of the junction unmatched. From germline, CDR1 is SGHTA and CDR2 FQGNSA. The CDR3 totals 16 residues. CDR3 bases: TGTGCCAGCAGCCCGCCTCTAGCGGGTGGCACCGGGGAGCTGTTTTTT. It encodes CASSPPLAGGTGELFF.

The table lists this clonotype with many counts. V usage is TRBV7-8 and J usage is TRBJ1-1, with D tentatively TRBD1 (5 bases). The V gene lost 4 bases and the J gene lost 1 base, with 13 bases spanning the gap. This CDR3 is built from 15 residues. The V gene's germline CDR1 is SGHVS and CDR2 FQNEAQ. This CDR3 reads CASSWVGAANTEAFF. CDR3 coding DNA: TGTGCCAGCAGCTGGGTAGGGGCGGCGAACACTGAAGCTTTCTTT.

In this sample, this clonotype turned up many times. The rearrangement uses TRBV11-3 and TRBJ1-3; a possible D gene is TRBD1 (5 bases). The CDR3 is 14 amino acids. Looked up from germline, CDR1 is SGHNT and CDR2 is YENEEA. The ends were cut back, 3 bases at V and 2 bases at J, with 8 bases in the middle. CDR3 nucleotides: TGTGCCAGCAGCTTTTCCAGGGCTGGAAACACCATATATTTT. Encoded protein: CASSFSRAGNTIYF.

This clonotype was detected ten times or more. The chain employs TRBV7-2 and TRBJ1-2; 9 bases map to TRBD1. The germline V gene encodes CDR1 SGHTA and CDR2 FQGNSA. V shed 5 bases, J shed 0 bases, and the junction held 7 bases outside the gene matches. The CDR3 length is 16 residues. The CDR3, as DNA: TGTGCCAGCAGCCGACAGGGGGGGCCTTCTAACTATGGCTACACCTTC. Protein product: CASSRQGGPSNYGYTF.

This clonotype was seen only a few times. This sequence joins TRBV7-2 and TRBJ1-3; D may be TRBD1 (6 bases). Germline CDR1 and CDR2: SGHTA and FQGNSA. CDR3 length equals 15 residues. Trimming left V 3 bases short and J 0 bases short, with 9 bases between. As DNA, the CDR3 is TGTGCCAGCAGCTTCGGACAGAGCTCTGGAAACACCATATATTTT. It is translated as CASSFGQSSGNTIYF. Based on the CDR3 plus reference TRBV7-2 and TRBJ1-3, the full variable domain is GAGVSQSPSNKVTEKGKDVELRCDPISGHTALYWYRQSLGQGLEFLIYFQGNSAPDKSGLPSDRFSAERTGGSVSTLTIQRTQQEDSAVYLCASSFGQSSGNTIYFGEGSWLTVV.

This clonotype was observed at least ten times. V and J are TRBV7-2 and TRBJ1-2; D is uncertain. Looked up from germline, CDR1 is SGHTA and CDR2 is FQGNSA. This CDR3 is built from 13 residues. V lost 5 bases and J lost 3, with 10 bases in between. The CDR3 is CASSPHADYGYTF. In DNA, the CDR3 is TGTGCCAGCAGCCCACACGCGGACTATGGCTACACCTTC.

The V and J genes are TRBV6-2 or TRBV6-3 and TRBJ2-3; D is undetermined. Trimming took 5 bases from V and 6 from J, leaving 15 bases between them. This CDR3 has 14 residues. Looked up from germline, CDR1 is MNHEY and CDR2 is SVGEGT. The DNA for the CDR3 is TGTGCCAGCAGTGCGACCCTAAGTGGGGATACGCAGTATTTT. Its translation: CASSATLSGDTQYF.

The rearrangement links TRBV19 to TRBJ2-3; D assignment may be TRBD1 or TRBD2 (6 bases each). Trimming pared 9 bases from V and 5 bases from J, leaving 15 bases between. Germline lookup yields CDR1 LNHDA and CDR2 SQIVND (reference sequence). The CDR3 is 13 amino acids. The CDR3 loop reads CASAAGGGDTQYF. The CDR3 nucleotides are TGTGCCAGCGCCGCCGGGGGCGGAGATACGCAGTATTTT.